Listed here are 8 T cell receptor beta chains from one sample, sequenced in a study of blood T cell repertoires in COVID-19 (TCRdb year 2020). Library prep was done by the immunoSEQ multiplex PCR assay. Not all clones reach the TCRdb copy of this immuneACCESS table, which keeps in-frame sequences only. Checked studies attribute under half of the gap to unresolved V genes and leave the rest unexplained. This sample holds some 460,000 clones; about 89% were observed only once. Around 4.5% of the sample comes from the top ten. Sample: peripheral blood. The receptor set was obtained from a woman aged 25 to 45 with acute or convalescent COVID-19.

The chain employs TRBV21-1 and TRBJ2-1; no check of the table's D call, TRBD2, against the DNA was made. TRBV21-1 is given as a pseudogene. The length of the CDR3 is 15 residues. The CDR3 region has the DNA TGTGCCAGCAGCAAAGCGAGGGTAGCGAGAAATGAGCAGTTCTTC. Translating gives CASSKARVARNEQFF.

The V gene is TRBV24-1, the J gene TRBJ2-2, with TRBD2 matching over 8 bases. Germline V gives CDR1 KGHDR, CDR2 SFDVKD. CDR3 length: 18 residues. Trimming took 3 bases from V and 6 from J; bases not matched to a gene: 14. This CDR3 reads CATSDPRSLAGLAGELFF. The CDR3 region has the DNA TGTGCCACCAGTGATCCTAGATCATTAGCGGGGCTGGCCGGGGAGCTGTTTTTT.

This chain links TRBV12-5 with TRBJ1-5; tentative D call: TRBD1 (5 bases). Germline V gene sequence: CDR1 LGHNT, CDR2 FRNRAP. V lost 5 bases to trimming and J lost 4 bases, with 9 bases between them. The CDR3 consists of 13 residues. CDR3 DNA sequence: TGTGCTAGTGGTCAAGACAGTAATCAGCCCCAGCATTTT. This codes for CASGQDSNQPQHF.

The chain carries TRBV30 and TRBJ2-7; D might be TRBD1 (5 bases). Per the germline V gene, CDR1 is GTSNPN and CDR2 is SVGIG (reference sequence). V gave up 2 bases and J gave up 3 bases, with 14 bases separating them. The CDR3 runs to 14 residues. The CDR3 DNA reads TGTGCCTGGAGTCGTGACAGAATCTTCTACGAGCAGTACTTC. It is translated as CAWSRDRIFYEQYF.

The chain uses TRBV7-2 and TRBJ1-3; D uncertain. Looked up from germline, CDR1 is SGHTA and CDR2 is FQGNSA. Trimming left V 2 bases short and J 3 bases short, with 14 bases between. The CDR3 totals 16 residues. CDR3 protein: CASSLRGSMGGNTIYF. The CDR3 DNA follows: TGTGCCAGCAGCTTAAGAGGGTCTATGGGTGGAAACACCATATATTTT.

For the CDR3, the DNA is TGCGCCAGCAGCCCGGAGGGACTAGCGGGGTCCCCCACAGATACGCAGTATTTT. Protein product: CASSPEGLAGSPTDTQYF. The rearrangement joins TRBV5-1 to TRBJ2-3; 13 bases fit TRBD2. The length of the CDR3 is 18 residues. Germline V gene sequence: CDR1 SGHRS, CDR2 YFSETQ. The V segment lost 4 bases and the J segment 2 bases; nucleotides outside the gene matches: 10.

The rearrangement joins TRBV5-5 to TRBJ1-2; tentatively, D is TRBD1 (5 bases). The CDR3 consists of 14 residues. Germline V lookup: CDR1 SGHKS, CDR2 YYEKEE (reference sequence). Trimming took 5 bases from V and 4 from J, leaving 15 bases between them. CDR3: CASSLTGDPYGYTF. In DNA form, the CDR3 reads TGTGCCAGCAGTCTCACGGGGGACCCCTATGGCTACACCTTC.

This chain joins TRBV9 and TRBJ2-3; D perhaps matches TRBD2 (6 bases). There are 16 residues in the CDR3. V lost 0 bases and J 0 bases, leaving 11 bases between the germline ends. Germline V CDR1 and CDR2: SGDLS, YYNGEE. The CDR3 DNA follows: TGTGCCAGCAGCGTAGCGGGGGACCCTAGCACAGATACGCAGTATTTT. Its protein is CASSVAGDPSTDTQYF.